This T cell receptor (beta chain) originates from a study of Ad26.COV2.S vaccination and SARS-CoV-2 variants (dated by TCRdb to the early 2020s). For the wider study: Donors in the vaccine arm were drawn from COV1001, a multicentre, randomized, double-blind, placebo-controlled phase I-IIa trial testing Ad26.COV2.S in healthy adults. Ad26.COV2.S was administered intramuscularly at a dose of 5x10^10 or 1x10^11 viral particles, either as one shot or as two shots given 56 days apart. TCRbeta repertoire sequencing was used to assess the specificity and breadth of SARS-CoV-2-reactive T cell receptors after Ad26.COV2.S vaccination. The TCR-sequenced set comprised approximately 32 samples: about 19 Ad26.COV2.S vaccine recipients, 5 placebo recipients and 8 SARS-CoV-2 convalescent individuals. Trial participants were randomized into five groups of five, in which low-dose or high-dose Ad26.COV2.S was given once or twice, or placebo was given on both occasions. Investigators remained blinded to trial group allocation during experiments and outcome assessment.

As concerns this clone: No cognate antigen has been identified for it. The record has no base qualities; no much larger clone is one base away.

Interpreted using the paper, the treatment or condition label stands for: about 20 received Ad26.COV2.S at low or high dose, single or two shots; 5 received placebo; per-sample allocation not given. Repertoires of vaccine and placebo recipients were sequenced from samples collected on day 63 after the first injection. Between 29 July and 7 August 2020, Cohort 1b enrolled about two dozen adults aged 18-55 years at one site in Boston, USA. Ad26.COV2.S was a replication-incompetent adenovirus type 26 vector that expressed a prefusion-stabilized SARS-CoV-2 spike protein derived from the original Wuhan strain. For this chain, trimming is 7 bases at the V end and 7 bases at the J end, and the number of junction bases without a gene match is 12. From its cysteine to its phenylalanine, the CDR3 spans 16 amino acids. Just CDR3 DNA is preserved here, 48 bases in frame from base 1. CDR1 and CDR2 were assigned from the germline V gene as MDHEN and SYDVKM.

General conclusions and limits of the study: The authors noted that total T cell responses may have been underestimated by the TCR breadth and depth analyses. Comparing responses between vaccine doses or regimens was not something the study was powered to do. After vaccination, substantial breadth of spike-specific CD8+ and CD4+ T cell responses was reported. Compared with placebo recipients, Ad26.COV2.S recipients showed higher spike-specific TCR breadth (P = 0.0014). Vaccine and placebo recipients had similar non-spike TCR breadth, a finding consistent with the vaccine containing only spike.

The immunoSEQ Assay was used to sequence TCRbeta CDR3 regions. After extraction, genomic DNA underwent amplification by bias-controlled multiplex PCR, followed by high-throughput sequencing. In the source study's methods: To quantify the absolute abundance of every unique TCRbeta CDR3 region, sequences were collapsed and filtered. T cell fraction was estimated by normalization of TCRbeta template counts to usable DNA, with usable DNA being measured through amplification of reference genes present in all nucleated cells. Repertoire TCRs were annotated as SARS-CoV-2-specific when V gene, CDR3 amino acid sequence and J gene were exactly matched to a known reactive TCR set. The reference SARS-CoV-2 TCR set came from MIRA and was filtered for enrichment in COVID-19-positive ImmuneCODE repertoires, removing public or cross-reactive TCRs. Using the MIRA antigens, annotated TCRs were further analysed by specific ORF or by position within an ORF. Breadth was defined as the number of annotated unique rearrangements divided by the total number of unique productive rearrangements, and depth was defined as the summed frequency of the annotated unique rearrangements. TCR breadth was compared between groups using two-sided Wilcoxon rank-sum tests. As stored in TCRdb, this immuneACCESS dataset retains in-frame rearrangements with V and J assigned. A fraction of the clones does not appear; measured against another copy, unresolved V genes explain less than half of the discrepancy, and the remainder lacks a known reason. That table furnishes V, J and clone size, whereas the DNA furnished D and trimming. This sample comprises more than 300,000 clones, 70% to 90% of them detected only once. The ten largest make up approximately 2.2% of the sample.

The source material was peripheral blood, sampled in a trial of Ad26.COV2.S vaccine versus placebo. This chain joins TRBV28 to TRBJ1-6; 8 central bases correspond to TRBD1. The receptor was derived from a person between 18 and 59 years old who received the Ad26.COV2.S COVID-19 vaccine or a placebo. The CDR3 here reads CASKLQGVGLNSPLHF. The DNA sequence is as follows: TGTGCCAGCAAACTACAGGGGGTTGGTTTGAATTCACCCCTCCACTTT. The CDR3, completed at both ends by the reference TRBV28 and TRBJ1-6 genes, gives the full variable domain DVKVTQSSRYLVKRTGEKVFLECVQDMDHENMFWYRQDPGLGLRLIYFSYDVKMKEKGDIPEGYSVSREKKERFSLILESASTNQTSMYLCASKLQGVGLNSPLHFGNGTRLTVT.